This T cell receptor (beta chain) was obtained from a study of T cell responses to AZD1222 COVID-19 vaccine (dated by TCRdb to 2020 to 2022). For context, the study as a whole: AZD1222 recipients given second doses at about 4 weeks or at about 12 weeks were pooled, since spike-specific TCR depth and breadth were not found to differ between the two schedules. A total of 230 to 250 trial participants underwent TCR sequencing, of whom approximately 200 had received two doses of AZD1222 and approximately 26 had received two doses of the MenACWY control vaccine. Trial participants were enrolled by age into 18-55, 56-69 and 70-plus year subgroups, with around 150, 28 and 57 TCR-sequenced participants respectively.

This clone showed up just once. The specificity of this receptor is unknown. Qualities for individual bases were not recorded, and no much larger clone is one base off. Relative to germline, V is missing 4 bases and J is missing 2 bases, with 14 bases of the junction outside any gene match. The CDR1 and CDR2 encoded by the germline V gene are MGHRA and YSYEKL. The CDR3 contains 18 residues, cysteine and phenylalanine counted. This entry keeps only the CDR3 DNA: 54 bases, framed from base 1. The CDR3 regions of human TCRbeta chains were analyzed by immunosequencing. The authors' pipeline ran thus. Repertoire TCRs were matched against a reference library of SARS-CoV-2-specific TCRs generated with the MIRA antigen-specificity platform. Breadth meant the fraction of unique TCRs that were SARS-CoV-2-associated, whereas depth meant the fraction of total T cells that were SARS-CoV-2-associated. Each spike-specific TCR was assigned to its reactive spike region and to a CD4 or CD8 class using the MIRA data. Log10-transformed breadth and depth values were compared by one-way ANOVA with Sidak's multiple comparisons tests. As stored in TCRdb, this immuneACCESS dataset retains in-frame rearrangements with V and J assigned. A fraction of the clones does not appear; measured against another copy, unresolved V genes explain less than half of the discrepancy, and the remainder lacks a known reason. Clone size and V and J calls were adopted from that table, with D and trimming inferred from the DNA. The sample table records more than 110,000 clones; roughly 90% of these occur just once. The ten largest clonotypes hold 2.5% to 3.5% of the sample.

The study at large found these results: Participants were mostly white British, with more females than males. The authors suggested clonal diversity may have been underestimated. Vaccine-associated CD4 TCRs spanned the whole spike protein, with dominant responses in regions 160-218 and 743-854. Conclusions about previously exposed vaccinees are limited, since just six AZD1222 recipients were seropositive for SARS-CoV-2 at baseline. Spike-specific TCR breadth and depth rose significantly after two AZD1222 doses compared with day 0 and with MenACWY recipients. No day 14 peak-response samples were available, so repertoires were characterized only after the peak T cell response. Reportedly, close to half of the unique spike-specific TCRs recognized epitopes lying outside the regions that are mutated in the B.1.351 and B.1.1.7 variants. In the small 56-69-year group, the increase in depth fell short of significance, most likely because of low power.

This specimen's time point label, interpreted: baseline before first vaccination. Samples from vaccinated people were obtained from the UK trials COV001 and COV002, which included a single-blind randomized controlled phase 2/3 trial of AZD1222 (ChAdOx1 nCoV-19) in healthy adults. Trial participant PBMC samples were collected at day 0 and day 28 after the second dose for TCRbeta chain sequencing. The sample here was peripheral blood, taken on day 0 of AZD1222 vaccination. The clonotype was recovered from an adult in good health. The sequence is built from TRBV4-1 and TRBJ2-5; 9 central nucleotides agree with TRBD1. The DNA reads TGCGCCAGCAGCCCACAAAACAGGGGGCTGGGGAGACAAGAGACCCAGTACTTC. Its translation is CASSPQNRGLGRQETQYF.